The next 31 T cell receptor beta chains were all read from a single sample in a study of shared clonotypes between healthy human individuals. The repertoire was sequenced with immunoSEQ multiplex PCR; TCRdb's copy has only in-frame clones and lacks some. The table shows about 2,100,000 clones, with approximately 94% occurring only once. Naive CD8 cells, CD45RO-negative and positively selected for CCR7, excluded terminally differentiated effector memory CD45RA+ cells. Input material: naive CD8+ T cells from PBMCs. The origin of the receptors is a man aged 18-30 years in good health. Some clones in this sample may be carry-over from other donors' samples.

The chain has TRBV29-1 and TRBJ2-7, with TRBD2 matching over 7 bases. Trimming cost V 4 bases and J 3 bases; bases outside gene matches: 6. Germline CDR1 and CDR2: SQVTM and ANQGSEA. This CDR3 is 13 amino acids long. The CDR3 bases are TGCAGCGTTGGAGCGGGATCTGGCTACGAGCAGTACTTC. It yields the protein CSVGAGSGYEQYF.

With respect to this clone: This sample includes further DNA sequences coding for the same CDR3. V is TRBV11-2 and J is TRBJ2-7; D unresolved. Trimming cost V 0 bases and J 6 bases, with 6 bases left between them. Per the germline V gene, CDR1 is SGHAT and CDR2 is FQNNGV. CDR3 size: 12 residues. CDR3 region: CASSLDGSEQYF. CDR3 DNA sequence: TGTGCCAGCAGCTTAGACGGGTCCGAGCAGTACTTC.

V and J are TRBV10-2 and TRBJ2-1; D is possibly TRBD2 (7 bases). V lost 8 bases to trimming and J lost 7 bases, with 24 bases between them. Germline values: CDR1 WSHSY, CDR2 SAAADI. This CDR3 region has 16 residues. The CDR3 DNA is TGCGCCAGCGGAAAAGGGGGGGACGGGTATTGGAATGAGCAGTTCTTC. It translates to CASGKGGDGYWNEQFF.

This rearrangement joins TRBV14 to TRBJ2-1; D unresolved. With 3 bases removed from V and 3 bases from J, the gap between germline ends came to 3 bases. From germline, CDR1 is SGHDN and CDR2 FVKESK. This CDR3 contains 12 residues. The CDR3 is CASSQNYNEQFF. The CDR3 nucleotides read TGTGCCAGCAGCCAGAACTACAATGAGCAGTTCTTC.

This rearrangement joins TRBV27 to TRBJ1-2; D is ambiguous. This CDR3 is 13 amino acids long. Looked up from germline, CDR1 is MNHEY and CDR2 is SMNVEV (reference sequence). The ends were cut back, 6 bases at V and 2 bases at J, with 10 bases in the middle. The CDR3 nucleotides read TGTGCCAGCAGGTCCCCCGACAACTATGGCTACACCTTC. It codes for CASRSPDNYGYTF.

CDR3 nucleotides: TGTGCCAGCAGCTTAGAAGGGGGGCGGTTCTTGGATGAGCAGTTCTTC. It translates to CASSLEGGRFLDEQFF. This rearrangement joins TRBV7-6 to TRBJ2-1; D tentatively reads TRBD1 or TRBD2 (6 bases each). This CDR3 spans 16 amino acids. Trimming took 1 base from V and 8 from J, leaving 18 bases between them. Germline loops: CDR1 SGHVS, CDR2 FNYEAQ.

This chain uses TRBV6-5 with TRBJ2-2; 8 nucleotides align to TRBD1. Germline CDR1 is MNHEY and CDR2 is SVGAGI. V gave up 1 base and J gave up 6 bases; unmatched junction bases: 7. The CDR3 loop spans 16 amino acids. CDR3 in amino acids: CASSYFKSGGSGELFF. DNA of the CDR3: TGTGCCAGCAGTTACTTTAAGTCAGGGGGCTCCGGGGAGCTGTTTTTT.

CDR3 residues: CASSDLETQYF. CDR3 nucleotides: TGTGCCAGCAGCGACCTAGAGACCCAGTACTTC. The chain links TRBV7-9 to TRBJ2-5; D unresolved. The ends were cut back, 5 bases at V and 4 bases at J, with 5 bases in the middle. There are 11 residues in the CDR3. Germline V gene data show CDR1 as SEHNR and CDR2 as FQNEAQ (reference sequence).

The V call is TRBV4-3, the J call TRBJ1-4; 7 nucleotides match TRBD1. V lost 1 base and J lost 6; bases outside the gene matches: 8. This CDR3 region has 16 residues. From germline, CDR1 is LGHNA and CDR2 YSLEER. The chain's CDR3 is CASSQGGTVEYEKLFF. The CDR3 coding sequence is TGCGCCAGCAGCCAAGGAGGGACAGTGGAGTATGAAAAACTGTTTTTT.

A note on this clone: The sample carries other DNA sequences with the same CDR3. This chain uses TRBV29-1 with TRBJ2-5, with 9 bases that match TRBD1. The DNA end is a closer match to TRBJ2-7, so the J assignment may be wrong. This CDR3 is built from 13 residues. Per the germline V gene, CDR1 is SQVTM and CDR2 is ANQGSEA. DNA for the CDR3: TGCAGCGTAGGGACAGGGCGAACCTACGAGCAGTACTTC. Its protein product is CSVGTGRTYEQYF.

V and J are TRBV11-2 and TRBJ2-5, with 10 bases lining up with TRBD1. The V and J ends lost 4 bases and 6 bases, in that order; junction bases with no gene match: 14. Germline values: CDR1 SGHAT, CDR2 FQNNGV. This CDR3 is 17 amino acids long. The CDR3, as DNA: TGTGCCAGCAGCTCCCCCCGACAGGGGGCGATTACGAAGACCCAGTACTTC. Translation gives CASSSPRQGAITKTQYF.

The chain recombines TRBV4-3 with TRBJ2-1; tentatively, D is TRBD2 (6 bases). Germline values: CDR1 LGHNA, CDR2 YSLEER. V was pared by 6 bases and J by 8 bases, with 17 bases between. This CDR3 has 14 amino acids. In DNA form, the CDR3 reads TGCGCCAGCAGAGATGGGGGGAGCCAGGATGAGCAGTTCTTC. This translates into CASRDGGSQDEQFF.

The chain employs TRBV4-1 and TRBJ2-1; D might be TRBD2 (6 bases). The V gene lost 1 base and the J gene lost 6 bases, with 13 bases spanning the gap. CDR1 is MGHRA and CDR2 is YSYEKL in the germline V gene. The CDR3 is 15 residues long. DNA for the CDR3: TGCGCCAGCAGCCAAGGGGGGAGGCCGCCCAATGAGCAGTTCTTC. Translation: CASSQGGRPPNEQFF.

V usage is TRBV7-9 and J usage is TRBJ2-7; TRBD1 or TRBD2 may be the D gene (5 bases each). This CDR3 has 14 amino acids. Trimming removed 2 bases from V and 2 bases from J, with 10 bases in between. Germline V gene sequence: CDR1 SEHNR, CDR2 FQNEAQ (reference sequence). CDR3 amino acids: CASSLSTGPYEQYF. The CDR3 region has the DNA TGTGCCAGCAGCTTATCGACGGGGCCCTACGAGCAGTACTTC.

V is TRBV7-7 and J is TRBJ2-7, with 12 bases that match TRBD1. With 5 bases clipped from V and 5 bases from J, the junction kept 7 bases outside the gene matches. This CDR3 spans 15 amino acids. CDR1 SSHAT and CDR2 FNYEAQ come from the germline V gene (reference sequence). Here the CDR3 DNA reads TGTGCCAGCAGCCGTTGGGGGACAGGGGGCGACGAGCAGTACTTC. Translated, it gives CASSRWGTGGDEQYF. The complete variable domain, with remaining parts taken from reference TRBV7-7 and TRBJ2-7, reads GAGVSQSPRYKVTKRGQDVTLRCDPISSHATLYWYQQALGQGPEFLTYFNYEAQPDKSGLPSDRFSAERPEGSISTLTIQRTEQRDSAMYRCASSRWGTGGDEQYFGPGTRLTVT.

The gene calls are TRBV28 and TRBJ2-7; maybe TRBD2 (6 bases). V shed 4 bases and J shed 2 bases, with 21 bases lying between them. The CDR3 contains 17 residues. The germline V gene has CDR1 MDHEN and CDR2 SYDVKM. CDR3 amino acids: CASSSPSGGINPYEQYF. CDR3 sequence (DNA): TGTGCCAGCAGTTCCCCCTCGGGCGGGATAAATCCCTACGAGCAGTACTTC.

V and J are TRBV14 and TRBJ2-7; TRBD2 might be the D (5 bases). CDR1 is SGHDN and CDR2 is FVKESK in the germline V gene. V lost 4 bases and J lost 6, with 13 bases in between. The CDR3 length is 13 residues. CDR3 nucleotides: TGTGCCAGCAGCCCAACTCCCCGGGGCGAGCAGTACTTC. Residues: CASSPTPRGEQYF.

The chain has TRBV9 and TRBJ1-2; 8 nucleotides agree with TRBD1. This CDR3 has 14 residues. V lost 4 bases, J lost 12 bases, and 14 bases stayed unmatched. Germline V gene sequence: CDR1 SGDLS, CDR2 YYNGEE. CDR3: CASSSRDRSPVNTF. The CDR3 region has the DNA TGTGCCAGCAGCAGCCGGGACAGGTCCCCCGTAAACACCTTC. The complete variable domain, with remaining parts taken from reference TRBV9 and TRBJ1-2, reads DSGVTQTPKHLITATGQRVTLRCSPRSGDLSVYWYQQSLDQGLQFLIQYYNGEERAKGNILERFSAQQFPDLHSELNLSSLELGDSALYFCASSSRDRSPVNTFGSGTRLTVV.

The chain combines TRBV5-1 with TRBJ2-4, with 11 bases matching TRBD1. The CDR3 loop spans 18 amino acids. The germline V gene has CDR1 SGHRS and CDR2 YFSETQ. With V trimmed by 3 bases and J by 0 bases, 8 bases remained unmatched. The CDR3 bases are TGCGCCAGCAGCTCCGCGGGACAGGGGGTTCTAGCCAAAAACATTCAGTACTTC. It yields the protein CASSSAGQGVLAKNIQYF.

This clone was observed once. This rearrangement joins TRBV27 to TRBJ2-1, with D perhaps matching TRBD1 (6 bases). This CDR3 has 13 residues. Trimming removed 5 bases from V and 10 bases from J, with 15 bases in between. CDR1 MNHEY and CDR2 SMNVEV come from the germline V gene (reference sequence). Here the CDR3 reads CASSTRGGGEQFF. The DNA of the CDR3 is TGTGCCAGCAGTACCCGGGGTGGGGGCGAGCAGTTCTTC.

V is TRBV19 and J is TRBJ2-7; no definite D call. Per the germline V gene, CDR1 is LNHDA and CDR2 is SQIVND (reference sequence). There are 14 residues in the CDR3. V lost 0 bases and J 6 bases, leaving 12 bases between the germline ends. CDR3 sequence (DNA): TGTGCCAGTAGTATAGATGCTTCTATGGGCGAGCAGTACTTC. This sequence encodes CASSIDASMGEQYF.

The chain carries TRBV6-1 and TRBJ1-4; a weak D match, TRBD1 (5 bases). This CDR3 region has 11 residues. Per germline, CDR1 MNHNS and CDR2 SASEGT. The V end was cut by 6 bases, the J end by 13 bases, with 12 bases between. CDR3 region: CASSWGDGLFF. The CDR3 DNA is TGTGCCAGCAGCTGGGGGGACGGACTGTTTTTT.

The CDR3 coding sequence is TGTGCCAGCAGCTTCGGGGGGCGCTACGAGCAGTACTTC. This gives the protein CASSFGGRYEQYF. The rearrangement uses TRBV11-3 and TRBJ2-7; possibly TRBD2 for D (7 bases). CDR3 length equals 13 residues. V lost 3 bases and J 3 bases, leaving 9 bases between the germline ends. Germline CDR1 SGHNT, CDR2 YENEEA.

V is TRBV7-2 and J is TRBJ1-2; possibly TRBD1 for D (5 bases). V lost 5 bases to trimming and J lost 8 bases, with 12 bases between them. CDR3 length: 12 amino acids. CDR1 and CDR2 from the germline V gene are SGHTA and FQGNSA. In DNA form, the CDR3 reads TGTGCCAGCAGCCCTGGGGGGGGAGGCTACACCTTC. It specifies CASSPGGGGYTF. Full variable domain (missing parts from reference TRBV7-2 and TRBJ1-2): GAGVSQSPSNKVTEKGKDVELRCDPISGHTALYWYRQSLGQGLEFLIYFQGNSAPDKSGLPSDRFSAERTGGSVSTLTIQRTQQEDSAVYLCASSPGGGGYTFGSGTRLTVV.

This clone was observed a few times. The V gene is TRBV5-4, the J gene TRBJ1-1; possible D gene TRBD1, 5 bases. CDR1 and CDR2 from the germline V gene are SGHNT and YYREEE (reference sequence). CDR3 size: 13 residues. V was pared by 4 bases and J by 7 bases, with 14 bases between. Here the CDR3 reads CASSHDGDFEAFF. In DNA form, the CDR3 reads TGTGCCAGCAGCCACGACGGGGACTTTGAAGCTTTCTTT.

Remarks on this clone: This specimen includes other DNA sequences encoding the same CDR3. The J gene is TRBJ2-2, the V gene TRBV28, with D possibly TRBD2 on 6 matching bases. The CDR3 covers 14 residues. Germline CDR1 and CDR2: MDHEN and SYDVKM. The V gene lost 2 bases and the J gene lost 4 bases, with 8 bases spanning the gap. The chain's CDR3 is CASSLQGGTGELFF. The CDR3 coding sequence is TGTGCCAGCAGTTTACAGGGAGGCACCGGGGAGCTGTTTTTT.

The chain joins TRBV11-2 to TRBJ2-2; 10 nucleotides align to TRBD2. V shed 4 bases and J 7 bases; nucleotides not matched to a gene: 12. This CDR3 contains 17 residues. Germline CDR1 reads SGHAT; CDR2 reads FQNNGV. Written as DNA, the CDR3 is TGTGCCAGCAGCTCGGGCGGGTCTAGCGGGAGTGGCGGGGAGCTGTTTTTT. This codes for CASSSGGSSGSGGELFF.

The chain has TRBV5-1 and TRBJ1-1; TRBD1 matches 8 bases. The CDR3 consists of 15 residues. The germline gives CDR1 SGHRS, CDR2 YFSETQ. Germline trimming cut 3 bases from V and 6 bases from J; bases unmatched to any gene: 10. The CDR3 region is CASSSQGAGVPEAFF. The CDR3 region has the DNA TGCGCCAGCAGCTCCCAGGGGGCTGGGGTTCCTGAAGCTTTCTTT.

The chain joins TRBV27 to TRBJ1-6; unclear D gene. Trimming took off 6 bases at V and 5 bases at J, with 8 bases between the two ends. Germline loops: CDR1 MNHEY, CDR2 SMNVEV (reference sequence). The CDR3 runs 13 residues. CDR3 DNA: TGTGCCAGCAGCCCACTCAATAATTCACCCCTCCACTTT. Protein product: CASSPLNNSPLHF.

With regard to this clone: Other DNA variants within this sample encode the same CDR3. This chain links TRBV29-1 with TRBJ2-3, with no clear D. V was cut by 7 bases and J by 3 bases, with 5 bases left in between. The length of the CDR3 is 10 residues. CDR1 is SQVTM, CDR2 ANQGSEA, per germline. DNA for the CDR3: TGCAGCGGACGGACAGATACGCAGTATTTT. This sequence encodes CSGRTDTQYF.

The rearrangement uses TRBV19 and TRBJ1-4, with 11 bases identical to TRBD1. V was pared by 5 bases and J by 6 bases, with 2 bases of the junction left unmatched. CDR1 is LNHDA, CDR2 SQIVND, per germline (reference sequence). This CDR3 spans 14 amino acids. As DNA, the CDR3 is TGTGCCAGTAGTGGGACAGGGGGTCATGAAAAACTGTTTTTT. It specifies CASSGTGGHEKLFF.